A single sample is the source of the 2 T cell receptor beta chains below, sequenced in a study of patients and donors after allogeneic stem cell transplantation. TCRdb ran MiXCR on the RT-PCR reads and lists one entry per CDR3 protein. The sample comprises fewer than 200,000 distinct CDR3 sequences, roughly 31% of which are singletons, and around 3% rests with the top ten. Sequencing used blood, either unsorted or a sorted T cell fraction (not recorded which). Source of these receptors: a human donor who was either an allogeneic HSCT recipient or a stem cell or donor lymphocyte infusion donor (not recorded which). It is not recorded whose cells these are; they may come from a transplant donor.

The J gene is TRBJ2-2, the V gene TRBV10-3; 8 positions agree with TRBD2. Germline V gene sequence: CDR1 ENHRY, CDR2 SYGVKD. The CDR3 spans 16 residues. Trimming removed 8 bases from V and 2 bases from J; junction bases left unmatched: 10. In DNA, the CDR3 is TGTGCCATCGCCCTAGGACTAGCCTTAAACACCGGGGAGCTGTTTTTT. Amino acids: CAIALGLALNTGELFF.

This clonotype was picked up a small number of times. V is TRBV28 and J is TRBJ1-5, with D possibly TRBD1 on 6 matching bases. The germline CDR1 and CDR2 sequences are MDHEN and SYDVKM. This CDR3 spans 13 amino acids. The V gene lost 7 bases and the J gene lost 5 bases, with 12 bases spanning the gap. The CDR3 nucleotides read TGTGCCAGCACCACTACAGGGTATCAGCCCCAGCATTTT. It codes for CASTTTGYQPQHF. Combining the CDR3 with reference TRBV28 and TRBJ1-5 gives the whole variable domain DVKVTQSSRYLVKRTGEKVFLECVQDMDHENMFWYRQDPGLGLRLIYFSYDVKMKEKGDIPEGYSVSREKKERFSLILESASTNQTSMYLCASTTTGYQPQHFGDGTRLSIL.